This TCR beta chain came from a study of early stage breast cancer tumors. Study-level information: Among approximately 12 ER+/PR+/HER2- tumors, eight were ductal, four lobular. Approximately 10-fold was the mean read coverage per sample.

Repertoires were generated with immunoSEQ multiplex PCR, while TCRdb's copy carries only in-frame clones and drops some. The sample consists of about 24,000 clones, about two thirds of them appearing once. Broader study findings: Tumors had roughly 2.6-fold higher T cell density than normal breast.

Points on this clone: Its matching antigen is unknown.

Each tumor contributed about 17-50 mg of diced tissue. V lost 4 bases to trimming and J lost 0 bases, with 8 bases between them. In germline, CDR1 is SQVTM, CDR2 ANQGSEA. The CDR3 length is 13 residues. The chain is built from TRBV29-1 and TRBJ2-3; tentatively, D is TRBD1 (5 bases). Specimen: breast tumor tissue. This clonotype was obtained from a person in their sixties with breast cancer. The DNA for the CDR3 is TGCAGCGTTGGACAGCTGAGCACAGATACGCAGTATTTT. It specifies CSVGQLSTDTQYF.